Included here is one T cell receptor (beta chain) sequence, with context. The sample originates from a study of shared clonotypes between healthy human individuals. Naive CD8 cells, CD45RO-negative and positively selected for CCR7, excluded terminally differentiated effector memory CD45RA+ cells. CDR1 and CDR2 from the germline V gene are MNHNS and SASEGT. Losses at the gene ends were 7 bases for V and 11 bases for J; bases not matched to a gene: 19. CDR3 length: 15 amino acids. Sequencing used immunoSEQ multiplex PCR; TCRdb keeps in-frame clones, though not all of them. This table holds more than 2 million clones, just under 95% found once.

Sequences were obtained from naive CD8+ T cells sorted from blood. This TCR derives from a young man in good health. The genes are TRBV6-1 and TRBJ1-1; 7 nucleotides align to TRBD1. The DNA of the CDR3 is TGTGCCAGCACTCGGACAGGCATTGTGGGAGATGACGCTTTCTTT. Amino acid sequence: CASTRTGIVGDDAFF.